The entry below gives a single T cell receptor beta chain sequence along with its context. The specificity of this receptor is unknown. No much larger clone is present one base from it, and per-base qualities are unavailable. These data are taken from a study of beta chain features in type 1 diabetes listed by TCRdb under 2018. Some background on the complete study: Mean age, gender distribution, total cell number and subset yield did not differ between patients and healthy donors. A total of some 100,000,000 sorted cells were examined across all samples, and a strong correlation was observed between cell number per subset and RNA yield. Whereas all 30 or so donors provided naive and central memory subsets, regulatory and stem cell-like memory subsets were isolated from just 8 patients and roughly 8 healthy donors. In the study, recently diagnosed type 1 diabetes patients and matched healthy donors were compared on the TCRB repertoires of their sorted circulating CD4+ T cell subsets.

Including the terminal cysteine and phenylalanine, the CDR3 comprises 16 residues. CDR3 DNA only is kept here, 48 bases in frame from base 1. Trimmed from V: 3 bases; trimmed from J: 5 bases; junction bases lacking a gene match: 9. According to the germline V gene, CDR1 reads MNHNS and CDR2 reads SASEGT. From each donor, a single peripheral blood sample of around 120 mL on average was drawn into heparinised tubes. A BD FACSAria II was used to sort naive, central memory, regulatory and stem cell-like memory CD4+ T cells with a panel that included CD45RO, CCR7, CD25, CD127, CD95 and CD27. Every sorted population had a purity above 95%. PBMCs were isolated right away by Lymphoprep density gradient centrifugation and were stained directly, without culture. So that batch effects would be minimized, each experiment stained and sorted samples in pairs, pairing one healthy donor with one patient. The High Capacity cDNA Reverse Transcription Kit was used to reverse transcribe all of the isolated RNA, meaning that expressed TCRB transcripts were what got sequenced. Deep immunoSEQ sequencing was applied to naive, central memory and regulatory T cell samples, giving an average of about 3.8 million total reads per sample. After sorted cells were lysed in RLT buffer, RNA was extracted with DNase-treated RNeasy Micro or Mini kits, with the choice depending on cell number. Each cell subset was processed separately to prevent cross-contamination, with patient and healthy donor samples processed together. Using the immunoSEQ multiplex PCR, TCRB sequences were amplified from cDNA into 87-bp fragments spanning the CDR3 region. The amplicons were sequenced using the Illumina HiSeq platform. The authors' analysis ran thus. PCR bias was computationally corrected using synthetic template baselines, reads within Hamming distance 2 were collapsed, and singletons that could not be merged were discarded. Reads were aligned against IMGT to assign V, D and J genes, CDR3 length and insertions or deletions at six rearrangement sites. Clonotype counts were normalized to sorted cell number within each subset before computing true diversity and Gini coefficients with the tcR R package. Repertoire sharing was quantified using the overlap coefficient calculated on TCRB nucleotide sequences. Here the immuneACCESS table is served through TCRdb, limited to in-frame sequences with V and J called. Missing clones are a known gap in these copies; in checked studies unresolved V genes cover under half, and the rest lacks a known reason. The V and J calls and clone size are taken from that table; D and trimming were inferred from the DNA. In all, the sample holds fewer than 350,000 clones, and around 7.3% of those were seen once. The ten largest clones represent 1% of the sample.

The investigation overall reported the following: Only small numbers of individuals were included in the HLA sub-analyses, which left unresolved whether HLA type had any influence on TCRB rearrangement. At VDJ recombination sites, type 1 diabetes patients had fewer insertions and more deleted nucleotides, which implies abnormalities in thymic rearrangement. Because cDNA was sequenced instead of genomic DNA, activated cells with high expression could be over-represented, although the groups did not differ in activation or CD3 levels. Naive, central memory and regulatory TCRB repertoires appeared to be more similar among patients than among healthy donors. PCR might favor shorter templates, but patient and control samples were amplified and corrected together, so any skew would affect both groups equally. Type 1 diabetes patients showed a moderate but significant shortening of TCRB CDR3 length in all four CD4+ subsets.

The sample consisted of central memory CD4+ T cells from blood. The source of this sequence is a woman aged 18-30 years in good health. The rearranged segments are TRBV6-1 and TRBJ2-3, with 9 middle bases fitting TRBD1. The DNA is TGTGCCAGCAGTGACCCTCACAGGGGGCAAGTAGATACGCAGTATTTT. Translated, it reads CASSDPHRGQVDTQYF.